This TCR beta chain emerged from a study of technical replicates of blood from several donors. The V end lost 0 bases, the J end lost 0 bases, and 17 bases lay between the germline ends. The V gene's germline CDR1 is MGHRA and CDR2 YSYEKL. This CDR3 has 18 residues. Data came from immunoSEQ multiplex PCR; TCRdb stores just in-frame clones and leaves some out. The sample has about 79,000 clones, 94% seen once. This sequence joins TRBV4-1 and TRBJ1-2; a possible D gene is TRBD1 (6 bases). Sequencing was performed on T cells isolated from PBMCs. The receptor comes from a human donor in good health. The CDR3 spells CASSQDYWQGKANYGYTF. Written as DNA, the CDR3 is TGCGCCAGCAGCCAAGATTACTGGCAGGGGAAAGCTAACTATGGCTACACCTTC.